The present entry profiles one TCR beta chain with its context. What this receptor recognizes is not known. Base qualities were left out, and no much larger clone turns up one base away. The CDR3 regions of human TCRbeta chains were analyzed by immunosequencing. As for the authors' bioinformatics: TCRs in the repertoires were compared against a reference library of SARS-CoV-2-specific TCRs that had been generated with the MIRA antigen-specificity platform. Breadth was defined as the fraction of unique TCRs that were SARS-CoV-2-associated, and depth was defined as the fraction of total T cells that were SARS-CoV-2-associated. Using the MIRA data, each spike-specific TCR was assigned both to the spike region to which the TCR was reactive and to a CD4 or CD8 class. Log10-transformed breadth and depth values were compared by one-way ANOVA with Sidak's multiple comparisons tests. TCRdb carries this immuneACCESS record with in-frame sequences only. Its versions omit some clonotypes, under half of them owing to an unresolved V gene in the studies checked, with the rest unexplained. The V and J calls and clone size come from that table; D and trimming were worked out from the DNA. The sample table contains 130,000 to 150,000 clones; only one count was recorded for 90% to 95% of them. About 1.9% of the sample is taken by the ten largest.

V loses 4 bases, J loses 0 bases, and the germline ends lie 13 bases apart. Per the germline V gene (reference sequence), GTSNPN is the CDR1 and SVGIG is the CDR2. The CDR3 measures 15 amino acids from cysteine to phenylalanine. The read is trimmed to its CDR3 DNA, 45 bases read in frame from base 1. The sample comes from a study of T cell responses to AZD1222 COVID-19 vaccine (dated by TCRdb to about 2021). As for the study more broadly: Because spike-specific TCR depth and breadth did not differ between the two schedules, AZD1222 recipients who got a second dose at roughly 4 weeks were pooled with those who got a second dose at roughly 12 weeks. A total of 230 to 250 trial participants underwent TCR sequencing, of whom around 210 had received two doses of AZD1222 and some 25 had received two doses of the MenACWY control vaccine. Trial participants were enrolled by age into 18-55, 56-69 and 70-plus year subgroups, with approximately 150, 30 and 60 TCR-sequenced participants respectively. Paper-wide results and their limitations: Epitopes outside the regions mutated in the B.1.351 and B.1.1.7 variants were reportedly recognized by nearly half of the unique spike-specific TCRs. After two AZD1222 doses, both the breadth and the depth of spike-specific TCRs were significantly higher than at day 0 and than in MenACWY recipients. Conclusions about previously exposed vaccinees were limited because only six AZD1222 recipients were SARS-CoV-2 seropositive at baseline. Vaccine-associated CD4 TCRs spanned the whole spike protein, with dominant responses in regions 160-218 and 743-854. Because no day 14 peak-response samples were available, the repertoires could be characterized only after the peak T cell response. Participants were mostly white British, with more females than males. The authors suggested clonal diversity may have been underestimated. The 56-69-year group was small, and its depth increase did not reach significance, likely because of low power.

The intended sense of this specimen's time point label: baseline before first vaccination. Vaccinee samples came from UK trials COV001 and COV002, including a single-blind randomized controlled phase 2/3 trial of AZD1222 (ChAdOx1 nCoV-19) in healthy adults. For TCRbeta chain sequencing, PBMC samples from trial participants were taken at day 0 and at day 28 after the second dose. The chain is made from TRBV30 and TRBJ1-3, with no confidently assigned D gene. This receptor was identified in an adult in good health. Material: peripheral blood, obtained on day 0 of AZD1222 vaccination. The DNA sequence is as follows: TGTGCCTGGAACGGAGAGACGTTCTCTGGAAACACCATATATTTT. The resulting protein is CAWNGETFSGNTIYF.